One sample yielded the 8 T cell receptor beta chains listed below, sequenced in a study of blood T cell repertoires in COVID-19. Data came from immunoSEQ multiplex PCR; TCRdb stores just in-frame clones and leaves some out. This table holds 90,000 to 120,000 clones, more than 75% found once. Sample: peripheral blood. The receptor source for this set is a man aged 55 to 70 with acute or convalescent COVID-19.

The V and J genes are TRBV3-1 (or the pseudogene TRBV3-2) and TRBJ2-3; D is perhaps TRBD2 (6 bases). The V end was cut by 1 base, the J end by 2 bases, with 10 bases between. Germline-derived CDR1 and CDR2 are LGHDT and YNNKEL (reference sequence). This CDR3 has 15 amino acids. This CDR3 reads CASSQGGGITDTQYF. Written as DNA, the CDR3 is TGTGCCAGCAGCCAAGGTGGGGGGATCACAGATACGCAGTATTTT.

The chain is built from TRBV2 and TRBJ2-7; 11 bases are shared with TRBD2. The trim removed 0 bases at V and 5 bases at J, leaving 3 bases unmatched. The CDR3 is 15 amino acids. The germline V gene has CDR1 SNHLY and CDR2 FYNNEI. The CDR3 sequence: CASSEATSGIDEQYF. Here the CDR3 DNA reads TGTGCCAGCAGTGAAGCGACTAGCGGGATCGACGAGCAGTACTTC.

The V call is TRBV28, the J call TRBJ2-5; 13 bases map to TRBD2. Looked up from germline, CDR1 is MDHEN and CDR2 is SYDVKM. This CDR3 has 16 residues. Losses at the gene ends were 5 bases for V and 1 base for J; bases not matched to a gene: 4. The CDR3 DNA is TGTGCCAGCAGTCTACTAGCGGGAGGGCCCCAAGAGACCCAGTACTTC. Its translation: CASSLLAGGPQETQYF. Filled out from reference TRBV28 and TRBJ2-5, the complete variable domain reads DVKVTQSSRYLVKRTGEKVFLECVQDMDHENMFWYRQDPGLGLRLIYFSYDVKMKEKGDIPEGYSVSREKKERFSLILESASTNQTSMYLCASSLLAGGPQETQYFGPGTRLLVL.

The chain joins TRBV18 to TRBJ2-2, with 8 bases aligning to TRBD1. CDR3 length: 14 amino acids. The ends lost 6 bases at V and 3 bases at J; junction bases unmatched: 3. Germline V gene lookup returns CDR1 KGHSH and CDR2 LQKENI. The CDR3 loop reads CASSRDRYTGELFF. The CDR3 nucleotides read TGTGCCAGCTCGCGGGACAGGTACACCGGGGAGCTGTTTTTT.

The rearrangement uses TRBV25-1 and TRBJ2-1; D not certain. The CDR3 has 15 amino acids. With 4 bases removed from V and 3 bases from J, the gap between germline ends came to 13 bases. Germline V gene lookup returns CDR1 MGHDK and CDR2 SYGVNS. The DNA for the CDR3 is TGTGCCAGCAGTGCAGGTCCACAAGTCTACAATGAGCAGTTCTTC. It specifies CASSAGPQVYNEQFF.

The V gene is TRBV29-1, the J gene TRBJ2-2; D unresolved. From germline, CDR1 is SQVTM and CDR2 ANQGSEA. The CDR3 contains 12 residues. Trimming pared 5 bases from V and 7 bases from J, leaving 11 bases between. CDR3 DNA: TGCAGCGTTAATTCACCGGGCGGGGAGCTGTTTTTT. Its protein product is CSVNSPGGELFF.

This CDR3 reads CAISESRVSGNTIYF. CDR3 nucleotide sequence: TGTGCCATCAGTGAGTCGAGGGTCTCTGGAAACACCATATATTTT. The J gene is TRBJ1-3, the V gene TRBV10-3, with D hard to call. Trimming took 0 bases from V and 0 from J, leaving 6 bases between them. Germline CDR1 reads ENHRY; CDR2 reads SYGVKD. The CDR3 is 15 amino acids.

The rearrangement joins TRBV7-9 to TRBJ1-3; tentatively, D is TRBD1 (6 bases). The germline gives CDR1 SEHNR, CDR2 FQNEAQ (reference sequence). Trimming left V 5 bases short and J 8 bases short, with 19 bases between. CDR3 length: 15 residues. CDR3 sequence reads: CASSPTLQGRDTIYF. In nucleotides, the CDR3 is TGTGCCAGCAGCCCAACCCTACAGGGTAGGGACACCATATATTTT.